This TCR beta chain was observed in a study of cytomegalovirus exposure and HLA in healthy donors. About the research overall: Caucasian-associated ancestry cluster membership applied to over 80% of approximately 400 genotyped donors.

Whole-study findings and limits: In a later analysis, at a false discovery rate of 0.05, about 16,000 TCR beta sequences matched HLA alleles. Upon later analysis, TCR association rates were observed to vary by HLA locus, being highest for DRB1 and lowest for HLA-C.

This cohort consisted of healthy bone marrow donors. 13 Jbeta primers and 60 Vbeta primers were used for the PCR. Using immunoSEQ multiplex PCR, the repertoire was profiled, and TCRdb retains in-frame clones only, with some absent. Seen here are about 190,000 clones, over 65% observed once, and the top ten hold around 2.8%. There are 13 residues in the CDR3. Germline assignment: CDR1 MNHNY and CDR2 SVGAGI (reference sequence). Trimming left V 5 bases short and J 6 bases short, with 10 bases between. With regard to this clone: Its target is unknown.

V usage is TRBV6-6 and J usage is TRBJ2-2; unclear D gene. This sequence originates from a woman in her forties or fifties in good health and CMV-seropositive. The material sequenced was PBMCs. DNA of the CDR3: TGTGCCAGCAGTCGGTCCTTCTCCGGGGAGCTGTTTTTT. The encoded protein is CASSRSFSGELFF.